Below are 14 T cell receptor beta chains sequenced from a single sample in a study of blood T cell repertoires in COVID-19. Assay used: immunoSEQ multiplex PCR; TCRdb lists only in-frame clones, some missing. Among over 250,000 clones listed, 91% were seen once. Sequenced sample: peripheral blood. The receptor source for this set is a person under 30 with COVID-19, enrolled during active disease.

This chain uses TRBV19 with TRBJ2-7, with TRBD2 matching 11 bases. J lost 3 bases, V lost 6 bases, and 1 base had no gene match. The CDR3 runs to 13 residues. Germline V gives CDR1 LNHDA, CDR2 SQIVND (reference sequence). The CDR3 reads CASSGTSGYEQYF. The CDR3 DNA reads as TGTGCCAGTAGCGGGACTAGCGGCTACGAGCAGTACTTC.

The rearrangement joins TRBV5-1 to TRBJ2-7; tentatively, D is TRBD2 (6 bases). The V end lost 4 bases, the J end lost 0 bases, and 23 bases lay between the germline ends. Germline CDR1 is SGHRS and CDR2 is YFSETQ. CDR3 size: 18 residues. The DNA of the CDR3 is TGCGCCAGCAGCCCGCCTCCTCCGGGGACTCCCCTCTCCTACGAGCAGTACTTC. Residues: CASSPPPPGTPLSYEQYF.

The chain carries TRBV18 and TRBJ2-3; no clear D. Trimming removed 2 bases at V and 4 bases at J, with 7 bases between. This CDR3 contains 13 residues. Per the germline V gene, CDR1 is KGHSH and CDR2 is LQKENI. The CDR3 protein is CASSPTSADTQYF. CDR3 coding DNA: TGTGCCAGCTCACCAACCAGCGCAGATACGCAGTATTTT.

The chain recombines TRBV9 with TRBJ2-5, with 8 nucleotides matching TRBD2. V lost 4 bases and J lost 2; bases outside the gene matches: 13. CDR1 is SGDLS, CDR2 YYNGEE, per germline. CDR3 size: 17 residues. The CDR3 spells CASSPTFSGGVQETQYF. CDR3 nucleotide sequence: TGTGCCAGCAGCCCGACCTTTTCGGGAGGGGTTCAAGAGACCCAGTACTTC.

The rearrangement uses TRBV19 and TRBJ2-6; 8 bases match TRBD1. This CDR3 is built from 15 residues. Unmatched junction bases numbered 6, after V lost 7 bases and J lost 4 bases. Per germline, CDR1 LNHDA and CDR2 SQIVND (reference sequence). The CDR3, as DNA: TGTGCCAGTAAGACAGGGGCTGGAGGGGCCAACGTCCTGACTTTC. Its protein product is CASKTGAGGANVLTF.

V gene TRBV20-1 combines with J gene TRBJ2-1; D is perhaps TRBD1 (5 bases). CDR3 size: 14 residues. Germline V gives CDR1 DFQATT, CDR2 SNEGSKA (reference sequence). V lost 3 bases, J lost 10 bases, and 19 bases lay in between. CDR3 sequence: CSASKTAEDREQFF. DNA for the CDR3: TGCAGTGCTAGTAAGACAGCTGAGGATAGGGAGCAGTTCTTC.

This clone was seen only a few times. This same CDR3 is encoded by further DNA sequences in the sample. In DNA form, the CDR3 reads TGTGCCAGCAGCGTAGCTGGCGGGGGCGCCTACGAGCAGTACTTC. As protein: CASSVAGGGAYEQYF. The chain carries TRBV9 and TRBJ2-7; D may be TRBD2 (7 bases). In germline, CDR1 is SGDLS, CDR2 YYNGEE. The CDR3 totals 15 residues. V was clipped by 0 bases and J by 2 bases, with 12 bases between them.

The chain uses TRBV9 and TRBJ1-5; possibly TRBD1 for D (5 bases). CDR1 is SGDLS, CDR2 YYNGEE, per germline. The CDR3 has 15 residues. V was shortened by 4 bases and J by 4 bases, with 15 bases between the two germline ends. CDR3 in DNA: TGTGCCAGCAGCCCCATGGGGCTCCAAAATCAGCCCCAGCATTTT. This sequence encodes CASSPMGLQNQPQHF.

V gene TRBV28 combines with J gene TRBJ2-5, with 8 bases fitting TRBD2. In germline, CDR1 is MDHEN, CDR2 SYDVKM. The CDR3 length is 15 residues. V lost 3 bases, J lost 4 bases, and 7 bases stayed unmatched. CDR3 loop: CASSFSGTSTETQYF. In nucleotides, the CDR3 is TGTGCCAGCAGTTTTTCCGGGACTAGTACAGAGACCCAGTACTTC.

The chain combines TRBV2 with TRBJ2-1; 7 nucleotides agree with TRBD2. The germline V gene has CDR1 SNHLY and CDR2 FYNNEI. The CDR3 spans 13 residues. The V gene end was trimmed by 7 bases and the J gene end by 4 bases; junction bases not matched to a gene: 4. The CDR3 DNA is TGTGCCAGCACCCGACTAGCATACAATGAGCAGTTCTTC. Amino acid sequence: CASTRLAYNEQFF.

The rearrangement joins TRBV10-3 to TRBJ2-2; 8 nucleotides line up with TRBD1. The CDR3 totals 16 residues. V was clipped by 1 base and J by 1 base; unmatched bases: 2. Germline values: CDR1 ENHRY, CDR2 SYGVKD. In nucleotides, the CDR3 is TGTGCCATCAGTGAGTGGGGGACAGGGAACACCGGGGAGCTGTTTTTT. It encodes CAISEWGTGNTGELFF.

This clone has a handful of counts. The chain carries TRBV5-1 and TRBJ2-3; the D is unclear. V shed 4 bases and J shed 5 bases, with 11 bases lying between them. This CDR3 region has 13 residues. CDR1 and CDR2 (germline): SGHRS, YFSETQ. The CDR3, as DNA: TGCGCCAGCAGCGTACGGAGTGGAGATACGCAGTATTTT. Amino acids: CASSVRSGDTQYF.

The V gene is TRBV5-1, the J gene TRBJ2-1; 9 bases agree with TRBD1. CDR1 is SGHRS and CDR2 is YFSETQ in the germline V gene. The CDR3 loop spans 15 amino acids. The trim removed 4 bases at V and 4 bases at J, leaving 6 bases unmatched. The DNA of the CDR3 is TGCGCCAGCAGCGAAGGACAGGGGCTGTACAATGAGCAGTTCTTC. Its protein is CASSEGQGLYNEQFF.

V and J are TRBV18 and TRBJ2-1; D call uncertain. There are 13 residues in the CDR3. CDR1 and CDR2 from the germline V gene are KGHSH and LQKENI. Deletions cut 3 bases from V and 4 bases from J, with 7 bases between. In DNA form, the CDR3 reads TGTGCCAGCTCACCTGAGGTATACAATGAGCAGTTCTTC. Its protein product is CASSPEVYNEQFF. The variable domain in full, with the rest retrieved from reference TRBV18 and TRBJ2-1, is NAGVMQNPRHLVRRRGQEARLRCSPMKGHSHVYWYRQLPEEGLKFMVYLQKENIIDESGMPKERFSAEFPKEGPSILRIQQVVRGDSAAYFCASSPEVYNEQFFGPGTRLTVL.